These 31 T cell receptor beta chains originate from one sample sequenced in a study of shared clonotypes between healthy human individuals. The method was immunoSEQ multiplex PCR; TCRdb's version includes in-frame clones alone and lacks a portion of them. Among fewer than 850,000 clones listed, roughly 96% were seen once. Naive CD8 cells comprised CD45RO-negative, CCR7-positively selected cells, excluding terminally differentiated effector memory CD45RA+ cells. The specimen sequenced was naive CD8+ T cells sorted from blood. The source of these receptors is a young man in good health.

This CDR3 is CASSLTSGDYVSYNEQFF. Here the CDR3 DNA reads TGTGCCAGCAGCTTAACTAGCGGAGACTATGTGTCCTACAATGAGCAGTTCTTC. The chain links TRBV7-9 to TRBJ2-1; 8 nucleotides align to TRBD2. J gave up 1 base and V 2 bases, and 10 bases lay outside the gene matches. The CDR3 has 18 residues. Germline CDR1 reads SEHNR; CDR2 reads FQNEAQ (reference sequence).

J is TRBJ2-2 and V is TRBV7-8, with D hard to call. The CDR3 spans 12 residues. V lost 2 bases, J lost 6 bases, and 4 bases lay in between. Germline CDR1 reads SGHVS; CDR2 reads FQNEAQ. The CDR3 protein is CASSLTAGELFF. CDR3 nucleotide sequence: TGTGCCAGCAGCTTAACGGCCGGGGAGCTGTTTTTT. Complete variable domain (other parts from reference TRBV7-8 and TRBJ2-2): GAGVSQSPRYKVAKRGQDVALRCDPISGHVSLFWYQQALGQGPEFLTYFQNEAQLDKSGLPSDRFFAERPEGSVSTLKIQRTQQEDSAVYLCASSLTAGELFFGEGSRLTVL.

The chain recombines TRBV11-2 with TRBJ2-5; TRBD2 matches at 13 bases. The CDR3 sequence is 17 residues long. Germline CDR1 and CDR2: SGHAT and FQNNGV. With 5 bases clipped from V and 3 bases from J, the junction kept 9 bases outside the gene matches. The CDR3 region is CASSVTPGTSGEETQYF. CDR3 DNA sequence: TGTGCCAGCAGCGTAACCCCTGGGACTAGCGGGGAAGAGACCCAGTACTTC.

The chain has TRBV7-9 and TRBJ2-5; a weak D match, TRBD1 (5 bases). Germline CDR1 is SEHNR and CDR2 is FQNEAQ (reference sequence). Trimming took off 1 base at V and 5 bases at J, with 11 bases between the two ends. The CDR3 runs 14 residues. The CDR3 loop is CASSLVQEWETQYF. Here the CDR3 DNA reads TGTGCCAGCAGCTTAGTACAGGAGTGGGAGACCCAGTACTTC.

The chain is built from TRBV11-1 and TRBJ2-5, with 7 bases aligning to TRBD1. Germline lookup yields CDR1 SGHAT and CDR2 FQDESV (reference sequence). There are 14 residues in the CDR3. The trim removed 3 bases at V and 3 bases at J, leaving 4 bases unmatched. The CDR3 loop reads CASSFGTVEETQYF. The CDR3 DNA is TGTGCCAGCAGCTTCGGGACAGTGGAAGAGACCCAGTACTTC.

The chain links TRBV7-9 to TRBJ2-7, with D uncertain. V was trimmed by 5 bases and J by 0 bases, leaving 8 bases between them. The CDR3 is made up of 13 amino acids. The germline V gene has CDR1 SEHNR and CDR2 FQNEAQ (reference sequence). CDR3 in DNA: TGTGCCAGCAGCCTAGGAATCTCCTACGAGCAGTACTTC. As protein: CASSLGISYEQYF.

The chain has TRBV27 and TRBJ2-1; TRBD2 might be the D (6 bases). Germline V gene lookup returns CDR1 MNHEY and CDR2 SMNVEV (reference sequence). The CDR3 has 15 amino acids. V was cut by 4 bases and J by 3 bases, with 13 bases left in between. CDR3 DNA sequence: TGTGCCAGCAGTTCCTCTTCCGGGGGCTACAATGAGCAGTTCTTC. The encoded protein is CASSSSSGGYNEQFF.

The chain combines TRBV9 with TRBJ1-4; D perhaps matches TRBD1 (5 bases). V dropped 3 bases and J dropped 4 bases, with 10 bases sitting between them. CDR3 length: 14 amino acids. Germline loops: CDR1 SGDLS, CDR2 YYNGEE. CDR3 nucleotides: TGTGCCAGCAGCGGCGACAGTTTTAATGAAAAACTGTTTTTT. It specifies CASSGDSFNEKLFF.

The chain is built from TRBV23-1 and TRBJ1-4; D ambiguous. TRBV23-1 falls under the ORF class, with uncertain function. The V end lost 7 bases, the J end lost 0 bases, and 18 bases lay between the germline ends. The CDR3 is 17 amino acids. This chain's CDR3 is CASIIVVEPATNEKLFF. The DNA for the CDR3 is TGCGCCAGCATAATTGTGGTAGAGCCTGCAACTAATGAAAAACTGTTTTTT.

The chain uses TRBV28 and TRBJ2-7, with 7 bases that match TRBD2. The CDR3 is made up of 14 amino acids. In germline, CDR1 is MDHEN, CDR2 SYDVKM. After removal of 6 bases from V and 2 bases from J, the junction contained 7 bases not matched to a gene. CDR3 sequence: CASSSGGYPYEQYF. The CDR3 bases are TGTGCCAGCAGCTCGGGAGGCTATCCCTACGAGCAGTACTTC.

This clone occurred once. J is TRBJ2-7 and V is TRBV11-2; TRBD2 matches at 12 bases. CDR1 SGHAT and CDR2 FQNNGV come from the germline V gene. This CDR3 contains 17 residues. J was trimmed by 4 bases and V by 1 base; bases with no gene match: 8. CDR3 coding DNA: TGTGCCAGCAGCTTAGGACCACTAGCGGGAGGAATGTACGAGCAGTACTTC. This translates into CASSLGPLAGGMYEQYF.

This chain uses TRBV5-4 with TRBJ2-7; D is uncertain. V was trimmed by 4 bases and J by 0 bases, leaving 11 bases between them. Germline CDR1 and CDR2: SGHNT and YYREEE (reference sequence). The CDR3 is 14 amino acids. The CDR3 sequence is CASSNADDSYEQYF. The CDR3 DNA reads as TGTGCCAGCAGCAACGCTGATGACTCCTACGAGCAGTACTTC.

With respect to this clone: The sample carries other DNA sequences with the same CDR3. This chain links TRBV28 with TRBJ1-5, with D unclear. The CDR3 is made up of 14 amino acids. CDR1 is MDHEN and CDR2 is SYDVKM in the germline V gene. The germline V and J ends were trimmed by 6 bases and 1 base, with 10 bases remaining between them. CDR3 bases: TGTGCCAGCAGCCCACTTGAGAGCAATCAGCCCCAGCATTTT. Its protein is CASSPLESNQPQHF.

CDR3 residues: CAWRQGAFGELFF. The CDR3 bases are TGTGCCTGGAGACAGGGGGCGTTCGGGGAGCTGTTTTTT. The chain links TRBV30 to TRBJ2-2, with 9 positions matching TRBD1. V was pared by 3 bases and J by 7 bases, with 3 bases of the junction left unmatched. The V gene's germline CDR1 is GTSNPN and CDR2 SVGIG (reference sequence). The CDR3 spans 13 residues.

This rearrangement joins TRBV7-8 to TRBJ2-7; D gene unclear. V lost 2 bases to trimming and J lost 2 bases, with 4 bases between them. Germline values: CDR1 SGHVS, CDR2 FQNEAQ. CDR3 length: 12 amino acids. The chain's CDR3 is CASSLSAYEQYF. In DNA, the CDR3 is TGTGCCAGCAGCTTATCGGCCTACGAGCAGTACTTC. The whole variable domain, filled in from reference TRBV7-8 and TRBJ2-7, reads GAGVSQSPRYKVAKRGQDVALRCDPISGHVSLFWYQQALGQGPEFLTYFQNEAQLDKSGLPSDRFFAERPEGSVSTLKIQRTQQEDSAVYLCASSLSAYEQYFGPGTRLTVT.

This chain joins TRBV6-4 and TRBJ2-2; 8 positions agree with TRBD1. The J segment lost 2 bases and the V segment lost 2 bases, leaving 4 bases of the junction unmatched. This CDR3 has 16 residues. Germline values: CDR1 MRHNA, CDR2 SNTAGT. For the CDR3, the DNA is TGTGCCAGCAGTGACACGACAGGGGTCAACACCGGGGAGCTGTTTTTT. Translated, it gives CASSDTTGVNTGELFF.

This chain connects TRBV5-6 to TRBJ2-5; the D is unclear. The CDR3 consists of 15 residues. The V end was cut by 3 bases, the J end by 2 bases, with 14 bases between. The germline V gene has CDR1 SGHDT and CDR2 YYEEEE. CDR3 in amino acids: CASSSGVQSQETQYF. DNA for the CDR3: TGTGCCAGCAGCTCTGGAGTACAGTCACAAGAGACCCAGTACTTC.

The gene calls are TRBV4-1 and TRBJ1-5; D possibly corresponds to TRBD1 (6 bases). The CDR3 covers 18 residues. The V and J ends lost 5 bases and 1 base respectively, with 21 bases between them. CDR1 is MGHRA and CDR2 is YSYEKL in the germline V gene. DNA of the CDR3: TGCGCCAGCAGCTTAGAACCGGACCGGGGGGGCAGCAATCAGCCCCAGCATTTT. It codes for CASSLEPDRGGSNQPQHF.

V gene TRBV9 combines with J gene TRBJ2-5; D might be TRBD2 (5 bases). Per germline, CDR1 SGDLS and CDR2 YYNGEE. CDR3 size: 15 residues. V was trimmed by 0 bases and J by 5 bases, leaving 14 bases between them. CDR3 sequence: CASSVGERVEETQYF. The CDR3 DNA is TGTGCCAGCAGCGTAGGAGAGAGGGTTGAGGAGACCCAGTACTTC.

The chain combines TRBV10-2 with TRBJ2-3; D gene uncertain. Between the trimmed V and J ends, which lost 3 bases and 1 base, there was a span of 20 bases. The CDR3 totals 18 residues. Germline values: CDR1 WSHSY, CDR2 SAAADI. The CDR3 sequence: CASSDLPFSTARTDTQYF. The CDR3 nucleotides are TGCGCCAGCAGTGATTTACCCTTTAGCACGGCCCGCACAGATACGCAGTATTTT.

CDR3 nucleotides: TGTGCCAGCAGTTTACGGCAGGGTGGAAACACCATATATTTT. Protein product: CASSLRQGGNTIYF. The rearrangement links TRBV28 to TRBJ1-3, with D possibly TRBD1 on 5 matching bases. Trimming took off 2 bases at V and 3 bases at J, with 8 bases between the two ends. The CDR3 extends over 14 amino acids. Germline V CDR1 and CDR2: MDHEN, SYDVKM.

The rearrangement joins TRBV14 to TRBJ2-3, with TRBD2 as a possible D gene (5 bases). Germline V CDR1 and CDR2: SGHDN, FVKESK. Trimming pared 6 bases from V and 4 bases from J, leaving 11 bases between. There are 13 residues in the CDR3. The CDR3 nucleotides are TGTGCCAGCAGTGACGGCGGGCCAGATACGCAGTATTTT. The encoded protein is CASSDGGPDTQYF.

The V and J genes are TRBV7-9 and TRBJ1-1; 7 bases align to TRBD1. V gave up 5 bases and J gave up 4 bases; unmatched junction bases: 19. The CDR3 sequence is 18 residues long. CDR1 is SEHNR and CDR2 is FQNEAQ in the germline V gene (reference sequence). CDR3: CASSTTERRGPESTEAFF. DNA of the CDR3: TGTGCCAGCAGCACCACCGAGCGGAGGGGGCCTGAGAGCACTGAAGCTTTCTTT.

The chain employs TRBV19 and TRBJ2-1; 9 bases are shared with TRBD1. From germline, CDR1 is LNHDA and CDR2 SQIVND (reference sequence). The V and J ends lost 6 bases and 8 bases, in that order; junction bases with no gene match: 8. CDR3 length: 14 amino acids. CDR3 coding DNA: TGTGCCAGTAGCGCCGGGACAGGGTCCTATGAGCAGTTCTTC. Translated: CASSAGTGSYEQFF.

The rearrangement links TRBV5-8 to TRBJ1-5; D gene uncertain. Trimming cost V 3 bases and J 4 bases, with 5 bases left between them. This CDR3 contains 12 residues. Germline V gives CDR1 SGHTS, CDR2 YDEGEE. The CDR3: CASSSLNQPQHF. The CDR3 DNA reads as TGTGCCAGCAGCTCACTGAATCAGCCCCAGCATTTT.

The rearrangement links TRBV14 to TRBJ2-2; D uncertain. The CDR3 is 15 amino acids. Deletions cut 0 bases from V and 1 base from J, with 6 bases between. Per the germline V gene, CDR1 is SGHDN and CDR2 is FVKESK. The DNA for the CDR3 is TGTGCCAGCAGCCAAGATGACGAGAACACCGGGGAGCTGTTTTTT. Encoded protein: CASSQDDENTGELFF.

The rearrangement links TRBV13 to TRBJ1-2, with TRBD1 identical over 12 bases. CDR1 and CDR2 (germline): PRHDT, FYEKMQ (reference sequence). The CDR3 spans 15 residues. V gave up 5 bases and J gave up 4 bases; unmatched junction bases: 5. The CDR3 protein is CASSRGTGGFYGYTF. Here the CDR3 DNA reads TGTGCCAGCAGCCGGGGGACAGGGGGCTTCTATGGCTACACCTTC.

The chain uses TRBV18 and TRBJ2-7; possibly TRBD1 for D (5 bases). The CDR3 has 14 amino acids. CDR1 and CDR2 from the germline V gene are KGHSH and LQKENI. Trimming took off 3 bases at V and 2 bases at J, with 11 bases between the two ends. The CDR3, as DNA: TGTGCCAGCTCACCGGGAAGGGGCCCCTACGAGCAGTACTTC. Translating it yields CASSPGRGPYEQYF.

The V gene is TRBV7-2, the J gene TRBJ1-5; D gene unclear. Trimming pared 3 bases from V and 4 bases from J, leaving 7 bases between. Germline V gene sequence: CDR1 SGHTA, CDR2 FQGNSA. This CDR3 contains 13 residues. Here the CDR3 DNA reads TGTGCCAGCAGCTTTAGGCAGAATCAGCCCCAGCATTTT. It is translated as CASSFRQNQPQHF.

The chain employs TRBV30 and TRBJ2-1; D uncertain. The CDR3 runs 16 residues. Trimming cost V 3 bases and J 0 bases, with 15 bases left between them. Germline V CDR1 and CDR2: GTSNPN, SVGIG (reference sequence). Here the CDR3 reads CAWSGLDSSSYNEQFF. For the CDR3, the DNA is TGTGCCTGGAGCGGCCTTGACTCGAGCTCCTACAATGAGCAGTTCTTC.

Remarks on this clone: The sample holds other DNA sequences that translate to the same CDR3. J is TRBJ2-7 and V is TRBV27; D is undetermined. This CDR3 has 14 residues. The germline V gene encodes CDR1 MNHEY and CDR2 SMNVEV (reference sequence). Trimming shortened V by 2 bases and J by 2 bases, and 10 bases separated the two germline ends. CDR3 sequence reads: CASSLARQTYEQYF. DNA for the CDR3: TGTGCCAGCAGTTTAGCGCGACAAACCTACGAGCAGTACTTC.